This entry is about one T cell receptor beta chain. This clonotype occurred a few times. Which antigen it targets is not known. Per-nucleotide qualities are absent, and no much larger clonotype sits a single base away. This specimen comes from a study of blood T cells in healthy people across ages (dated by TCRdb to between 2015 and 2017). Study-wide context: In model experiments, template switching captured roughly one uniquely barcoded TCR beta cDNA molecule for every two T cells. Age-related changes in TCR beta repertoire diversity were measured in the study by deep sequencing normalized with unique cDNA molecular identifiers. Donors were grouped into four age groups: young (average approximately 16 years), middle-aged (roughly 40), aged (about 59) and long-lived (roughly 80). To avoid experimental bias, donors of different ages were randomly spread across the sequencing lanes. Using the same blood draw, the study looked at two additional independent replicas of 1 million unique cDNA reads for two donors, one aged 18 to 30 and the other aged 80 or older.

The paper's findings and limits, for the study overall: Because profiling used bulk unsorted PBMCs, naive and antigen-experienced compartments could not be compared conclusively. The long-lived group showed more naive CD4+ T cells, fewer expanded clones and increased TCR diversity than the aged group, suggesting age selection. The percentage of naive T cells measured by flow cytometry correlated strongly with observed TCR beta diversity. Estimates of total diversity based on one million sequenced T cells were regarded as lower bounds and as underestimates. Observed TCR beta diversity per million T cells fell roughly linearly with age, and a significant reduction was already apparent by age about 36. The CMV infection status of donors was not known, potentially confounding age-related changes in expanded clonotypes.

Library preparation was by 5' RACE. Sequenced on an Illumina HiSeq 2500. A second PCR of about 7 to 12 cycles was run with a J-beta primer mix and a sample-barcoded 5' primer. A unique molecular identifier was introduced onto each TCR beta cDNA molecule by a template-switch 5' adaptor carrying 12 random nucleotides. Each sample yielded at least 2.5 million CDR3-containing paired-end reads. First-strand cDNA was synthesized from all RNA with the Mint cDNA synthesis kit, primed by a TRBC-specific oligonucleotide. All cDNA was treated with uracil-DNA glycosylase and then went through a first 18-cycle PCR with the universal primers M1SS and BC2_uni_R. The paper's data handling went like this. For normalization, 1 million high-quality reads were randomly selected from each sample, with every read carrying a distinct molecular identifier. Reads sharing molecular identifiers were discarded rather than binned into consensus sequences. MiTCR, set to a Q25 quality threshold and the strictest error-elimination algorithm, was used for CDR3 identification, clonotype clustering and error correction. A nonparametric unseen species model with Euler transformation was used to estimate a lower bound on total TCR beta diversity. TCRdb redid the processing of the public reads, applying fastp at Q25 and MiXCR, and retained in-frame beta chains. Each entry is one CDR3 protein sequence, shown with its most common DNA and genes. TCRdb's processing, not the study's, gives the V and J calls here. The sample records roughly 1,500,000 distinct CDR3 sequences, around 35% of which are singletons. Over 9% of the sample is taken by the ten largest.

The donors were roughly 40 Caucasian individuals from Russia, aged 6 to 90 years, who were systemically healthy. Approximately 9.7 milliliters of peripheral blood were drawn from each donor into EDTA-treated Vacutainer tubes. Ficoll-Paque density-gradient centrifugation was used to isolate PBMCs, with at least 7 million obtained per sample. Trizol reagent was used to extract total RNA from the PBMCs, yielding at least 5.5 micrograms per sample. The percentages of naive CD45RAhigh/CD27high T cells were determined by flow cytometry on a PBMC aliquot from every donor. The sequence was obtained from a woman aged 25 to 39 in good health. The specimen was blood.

The encoded CDR3 is CASTTRLAGAYYEQYF. The DNA is as follows: TGTGCCAGCACCACCCGACTAGCGGGAGCCTACTACGAGCAGTACTTC. Here the chain combines TRBV6-1 and TRBJ2-7; 12 junctional bases match TRBD2. V lost 7 bases and J lost 3 bases, and the count of bases not matched to a germline gene is 10. The CDR3 contains 16 residues, cysteine and phenylalanine counted. Only CDR3 DNA remains: 48 bases, in frame from the first base. According to the germline V gene, CDR1 reads MNHNS and CDR2 reads SASEGT.